This T cell receptor beta chain was sequenced in a study of CD8 T cells in ankylosing spondylitis (dated by TCRdb to the late 2010s). With regard to the full study: The study set out to find disease-linked TCR variants by profiling T cell receptor beta repertoires in ankylosing spondylitis patients and healthy donors. The full study cohort was made up of 25 ankylosing spondylitis patients and around 100 healthy donors. Peripheral blood samples were taken, and synovial fluid was additionally collected from ankylosing spondylitis patients. Here is what the overall study found, with its caveats: The disease-linked clones had a CD8+ phenotype and were found at relatively low frequencies in peripheral blood. A TCR beta motif made up of under ten highly homologous amino acid variants appeared to be characteristic of blood from ankylosing spondylitis patients. Some of the motif variants had been reported before in the synovial fluid and blood of reactive arthritis patients, a finding that suggests common disease-initiation mechanisms. The disease-linked clones were reported as significantly enriched in matched synovial fluid samples from ankylosing spondylitis patients.

Reading from cysteine to phenylalanine, the CDR3 counts 14 amino acids. Only the CDR3 region is kept as DNA, spanning 42 bases read in frame from base 1. The germline V gene yields SGHAT for CDR1 and FQNNGV for CDR2. The V end loses 5 bases and the J end loses 9 bases, and a stretch of 19 bases separates them. There are a few counts of this clonotype. Its antigen specificity is not known. No clone much larger than this one lies a single base away; base qualities are absent. TCRdb records Illumina HiSeq 2500 as the sequencer. Quantitative 5'-RACE with molecular barcodes was the method used to prepare the TCR beta libraries. Under the source paper's analysis protocol: A new computational method, built on a probabilistic model of VDJ rearrangement, was used to identify disease-linked TCR variants. TCRdb ran its own pipeline on the public reads, namely fastp trimming at Q25 and MiXCR clone calling, and kept in-frame beta chains. Merged by CDR3 protein, the rows form single entries marked with the most common genes and DNA. The V and J calls were determined by TCRdb, not by the authors. The sample table records 500,000 to 550,000 distinct CDR3 sequences; 9.5% to 15% of these occur just once. The ten largest clonotypes hold about 6.5% of the sample.

This clonotype originated in a male donor with ankylosing spondylitis. The V gene is TRBV11-2 and the J gene is TRBJ1-2, with no confidently assigned D gene. Specimen: blood, either unsorted or a sorted T cell fraction (not recorded which). The DNA sequence is as follows: TGTGCCAGCAGCCGGGTGGTGTTGGGTTCTAGCTACACCTTC. It encodes CASSRVVLGSSYTF.